One T cell receptor beta chain is described in this entry. Antigen: not known. These data originate in a study of cytomegalovirus exposure and HLA in healthy donors. Study-level information: Some 85 million unique TCRs from HLA-typed donors were held in an early data release.

Study findings and constraints: The classifier was said to identify cytomegalovirus status with high specificity and sensitivity.

The PCR contained 60 Vbeta and 13 Jbeta primers. Profiling relied on immunoSEQ multiplex PCR, and the TCRdb table lists in-frame clones only, not all of them. The table has approximately 95,000 clones, just under 80% seen once. This clonotype was obtained from a woman between 35 and 50 years old in good health and CMV-seropositive. Material for sequencing was PBMCs.

This CDR3 reads CASSVSGSAVEKLFF. Written as DNA, the CDR3 is TGTGCCAGCAGCGTGTCCGGGTCTGCCGTTGAAAAACTGTTTTTT. The chain couples TRBV9 to TRBJ1-4; no clear D gene. The ends were cut back, 2 bases at V and 7 bases at J, with 15 bases in the middle. Germline-derived CDR1 and CDR2 are SGDLS and YYNGEE. The CDR3 sequence is 15 residues long.